This TCR beta chain was recovered during a study of T cell repertoires in cytomegalovirus infection. The overall study: HLA-B-restricted CMV epitopes that are well studied were used alongside recently identified HLA-C-restricted ones. Based on public TCR beta signatures, there were indications of CMV infection and of a matching HLA type.

CDR1 LNHDA and CDR2 SQIVND come from the germline V gene (reference sequence). The CDR3 sequence is 17 residues long. Trimming removed 5 bases at V and 0 bases at J, with 17 bases between. TCRdb re-called the reads through MiXCR, storing one row per CDR3 protein. The sample lists hundreds of thousands of distinct CDR3 sequences, around a third occurring once. Whole-study results and caveats: Dominating the ex vivo response were TCR beta clonotypes that were CMV-specific and HLA-C-restricted.

Worth noting for this clonotype: Its antigen is unknown.

The sample was cultured PBMCs, taken from culture after CMV antigen stimulation. This receptor was taken from a human donor in good health (CMV status not recorded). Some clones in this sample may be carry-over from other donors' samples. This chain connects TRBV19 to TRBJ1-3; D ambiguous. The CDR3 nucleotides are TGTGCCAGTAGTTCCCGCATGGTACCCTACTCTGGAAACACCATATATTTT. Translated, it gives CASSSRMVPYSGNTIYF.